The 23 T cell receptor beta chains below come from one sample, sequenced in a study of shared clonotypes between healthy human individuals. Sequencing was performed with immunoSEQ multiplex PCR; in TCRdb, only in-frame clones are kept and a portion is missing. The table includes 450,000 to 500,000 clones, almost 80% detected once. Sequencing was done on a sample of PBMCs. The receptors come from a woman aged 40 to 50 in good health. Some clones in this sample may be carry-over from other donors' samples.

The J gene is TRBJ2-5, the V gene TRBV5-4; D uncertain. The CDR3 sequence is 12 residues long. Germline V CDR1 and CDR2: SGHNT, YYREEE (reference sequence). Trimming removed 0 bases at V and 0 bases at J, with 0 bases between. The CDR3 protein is CASSLDQETQYF. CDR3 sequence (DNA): TGTGCCAGCAGCTTGGACCAAGAGACCCAGTACTTC.

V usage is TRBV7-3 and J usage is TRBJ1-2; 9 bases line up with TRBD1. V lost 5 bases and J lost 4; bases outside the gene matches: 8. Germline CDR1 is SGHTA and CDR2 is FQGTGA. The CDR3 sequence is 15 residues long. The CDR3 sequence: CASSPPDRGLYGYTF. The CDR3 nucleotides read TGTGCCAGCAGCCCTCCGGACAGGGGTCTCTATGGCTACACCTTC. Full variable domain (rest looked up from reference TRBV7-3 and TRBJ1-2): GAGVSQTPSNKVTEKGKYVELRCDPISGHTALYWYRQSLGQGPEFLIYFQGTGAADDSGLPNDRFFAVRPEGSVSTLKIQRTERGDSAVYLCASSPPDRGLYGYTFGSGTRLTVV.

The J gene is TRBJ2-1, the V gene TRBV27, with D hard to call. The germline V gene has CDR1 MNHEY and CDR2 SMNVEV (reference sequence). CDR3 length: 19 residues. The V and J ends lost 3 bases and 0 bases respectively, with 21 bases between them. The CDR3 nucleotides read TGTGCCAGCAGTTTCAAACCATATTCGGCGGTAAGCTCCTACAATGAGCAGTTCTTC. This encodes CASSFKPYSAVSSYNEQFF.

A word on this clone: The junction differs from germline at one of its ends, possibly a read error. The CDR3 sequence is CASSDRGLATRMF. The CDR3 DNA reads TGTGCCAGCAGTGATAGGGGACTAGCTACCCGAATGTTT. The genes are TRBV2 and TRBJ2-3; 9 bases agree with TRBD2. This CDR3 comprises 13 residues. Germline CDR1 SNHLY, CDR2 FYNNEI. Using reference TRBV2 and TRBJ2-3 for the parts outside the CDR3, the full variable domain is EPEVTQTPSHQVTQMGQEVILRCVPISNHLYFYWYRQILGQKVEFLVSFYNNEISEKSEIFDDQFSVERPDGSNFTLKIRSTKLEDSAMYFCASSDRGLATRMFGPGTRLTVL.

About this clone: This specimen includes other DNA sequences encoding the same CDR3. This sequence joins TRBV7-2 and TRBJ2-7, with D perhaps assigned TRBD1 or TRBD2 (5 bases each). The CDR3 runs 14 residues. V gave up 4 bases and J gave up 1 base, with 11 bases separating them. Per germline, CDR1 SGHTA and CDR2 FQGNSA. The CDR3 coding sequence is TGTGCCAGCAGCTCCCGGGACGGGTCCTACGAGCAGTACTTC. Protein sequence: CASSSRDGSYEQYF.

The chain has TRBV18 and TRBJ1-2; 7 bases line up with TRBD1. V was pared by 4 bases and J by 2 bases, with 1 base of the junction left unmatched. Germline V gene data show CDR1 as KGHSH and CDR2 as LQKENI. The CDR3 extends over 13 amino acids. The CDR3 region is CASSQGQNYGYTF. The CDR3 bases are TGTGCCAGCTCACAGGGACAGAACTATGGCTACACCTTC.

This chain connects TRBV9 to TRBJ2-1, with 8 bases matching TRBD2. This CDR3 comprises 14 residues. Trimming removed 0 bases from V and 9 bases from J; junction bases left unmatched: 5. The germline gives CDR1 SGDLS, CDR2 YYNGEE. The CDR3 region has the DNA TGTGCCAGCAGCGTAGCGGGAGGGCCTGGTGAGCAGTTCTTC. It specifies CASSVAGGPGEQFF.

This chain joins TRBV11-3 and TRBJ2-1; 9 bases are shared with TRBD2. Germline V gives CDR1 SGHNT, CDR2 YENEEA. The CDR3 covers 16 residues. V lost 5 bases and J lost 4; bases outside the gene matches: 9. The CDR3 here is CASSVAGVNGYNEQFF. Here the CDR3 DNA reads TGTGCCAGCAGCGTAGCGGGAGTGAATGGGTACAATGAGCAGTTCTTC.

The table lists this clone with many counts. The CDR3 DNA follows: TGCAGTGCTCCGGATAATGAAAAACTGTTTTTT. Its translation is CSAPDNEKLFF. The V and J genes are TRBV20-1 and TRBJ1-4; no clear D gene. V shed 5 bases and J shed 4 bases, with 5 bases lying between them. The germline gives CDR1 DFQATT, CDR2 SNEGSKA (reference sequence). There are 11 residues in the CDR3.

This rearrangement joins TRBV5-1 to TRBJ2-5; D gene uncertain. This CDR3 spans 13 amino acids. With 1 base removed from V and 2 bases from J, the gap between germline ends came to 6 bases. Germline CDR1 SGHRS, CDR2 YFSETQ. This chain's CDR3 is CASSLRAQETQYF. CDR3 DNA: TGCGCCAGCAGCTTGAGGGCGCAAGAGACCCAGTACTTC.

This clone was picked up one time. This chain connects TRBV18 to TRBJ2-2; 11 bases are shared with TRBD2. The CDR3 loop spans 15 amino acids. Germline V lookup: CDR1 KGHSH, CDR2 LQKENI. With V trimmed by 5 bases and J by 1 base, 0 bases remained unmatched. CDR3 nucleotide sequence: TGTGCCAGCTCAGGACTAGCGGGGAACACCGGGGAGCTGTTTTTT. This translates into CASSGLAGNTGELFF.

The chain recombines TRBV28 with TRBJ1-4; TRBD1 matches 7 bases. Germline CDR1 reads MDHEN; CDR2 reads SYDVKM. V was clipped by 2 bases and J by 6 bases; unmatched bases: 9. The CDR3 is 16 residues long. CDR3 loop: CASSLAPDRAYEKLFF. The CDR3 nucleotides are TGTGCCAGCAGTTTAGCCCCAGACAGGGCATATGAAAAACTGTTTTTT. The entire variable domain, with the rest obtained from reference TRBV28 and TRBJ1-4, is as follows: DVKVTQSSRYLVKRTGEKVFLECVQDMDHENMFWYRQDPGLGLRLIYFSYDVKMKEKGDIPEGYSVSREKKERFSLILESASTNQTSMYLCASSLAPDRAYEKLFFGSGTQLSVL.

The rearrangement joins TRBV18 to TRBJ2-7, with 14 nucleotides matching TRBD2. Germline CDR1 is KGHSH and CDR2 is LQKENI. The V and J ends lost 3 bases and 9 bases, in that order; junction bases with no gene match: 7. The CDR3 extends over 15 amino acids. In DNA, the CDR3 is TGTGCCAGCTCACCCTCCGGGACTAGCGGGAGAAGGCAGTACTTC. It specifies CASSPSGTSGRRQYF.

For the CDR3, the DNA is TGTGCCATCAGTGAATTCAGCGGGATATCGGCAGGCGAGCAGTACTTC. It codes for CAISEFSGISAGEQYF. This chain links TRBV10-3 with TRBJ2-7; 7 bases fit TRBD2. CDR1 is ENHRY and CDR2 is SYGVKD in the germline V gene. Germline trimming cut 3 bases from V and 6 bases from J; bases unmatched to any gene: 14. The CDR3 covers 16 residues.

CDR3 loop: CASSLGVRGLSEQYF. The CDR3, as DNA: TGTGCCAGCAGCTTAGGTGTCAGGGGGCTGAGCGAGCAGTACTTC. The chain recombines TRBV7-2 with TRBJ2-7, with 8 bases lining up with TRBD1. The CDR3 is 15 residues long. Trimming cost V 1 base and J 6 bases; bases outside gene matches: 8. From germline, CDR1 is SGHTA and CDR2 FQGNSA.

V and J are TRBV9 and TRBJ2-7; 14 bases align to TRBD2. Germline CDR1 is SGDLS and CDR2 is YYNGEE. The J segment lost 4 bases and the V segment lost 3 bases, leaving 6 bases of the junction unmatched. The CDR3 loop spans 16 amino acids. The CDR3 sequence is CASSAGLAGGVYEQYF. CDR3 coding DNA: TGTGCCAGCAGCGCCGGACTAGCGGGAGGTGTGTACGAGCAGTACTTC. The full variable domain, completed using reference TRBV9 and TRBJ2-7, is DSGVTQTPKHLITATGQRVTLRCSPRSGDLSVYWYQQSLDQGLQFLIQYYNGEERAKGNILERFSAQQFPDLHSELNLSSLELGDSALYFCASSAGLAGGVYEQYFGPGTRLTVT.

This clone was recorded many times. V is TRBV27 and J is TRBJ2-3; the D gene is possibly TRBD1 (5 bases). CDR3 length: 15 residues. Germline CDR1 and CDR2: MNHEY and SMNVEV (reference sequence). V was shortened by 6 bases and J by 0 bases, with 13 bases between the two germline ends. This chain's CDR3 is CASSQDRASTDTQYF. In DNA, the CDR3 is TGTGCCAGCAGCCAAGACAGAGCTAGCACAGATACGCAGTATTTT.

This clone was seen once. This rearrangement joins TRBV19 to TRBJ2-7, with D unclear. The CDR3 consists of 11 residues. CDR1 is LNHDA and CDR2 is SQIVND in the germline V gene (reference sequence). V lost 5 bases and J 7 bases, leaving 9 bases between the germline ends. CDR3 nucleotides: TGTGCCAGTAGTGTCAGCGAGGAGCAGTACTTC. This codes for CASSVSEEQYF.

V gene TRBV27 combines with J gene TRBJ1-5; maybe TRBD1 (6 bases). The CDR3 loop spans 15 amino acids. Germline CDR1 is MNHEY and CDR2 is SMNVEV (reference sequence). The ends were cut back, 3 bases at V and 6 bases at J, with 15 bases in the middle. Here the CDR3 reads CASSLNQGLGQPQHF. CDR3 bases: TGTGCCAGCAGTTTGAACCAGGGGCTAGGTCAGCCCCAGCATTTT.

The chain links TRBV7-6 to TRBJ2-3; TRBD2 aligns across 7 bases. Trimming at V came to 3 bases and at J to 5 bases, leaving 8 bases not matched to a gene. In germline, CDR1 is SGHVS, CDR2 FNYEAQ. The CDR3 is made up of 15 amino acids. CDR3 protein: CASSLGGGLGDTQYF. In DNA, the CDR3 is TGTGCCAGCAGCTTGGGCGGGGGACTTGGAGATACGCAGTATTTT.

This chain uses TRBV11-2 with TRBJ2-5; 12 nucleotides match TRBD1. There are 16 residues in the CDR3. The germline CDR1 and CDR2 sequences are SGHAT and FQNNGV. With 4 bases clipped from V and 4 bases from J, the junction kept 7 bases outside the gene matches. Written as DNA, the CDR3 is TGTGCCAGCAGCTATTCCGCGGGACAGGGGGCAGAGACCCAGTACTTC. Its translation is CASSYSAGQGAETQYF.

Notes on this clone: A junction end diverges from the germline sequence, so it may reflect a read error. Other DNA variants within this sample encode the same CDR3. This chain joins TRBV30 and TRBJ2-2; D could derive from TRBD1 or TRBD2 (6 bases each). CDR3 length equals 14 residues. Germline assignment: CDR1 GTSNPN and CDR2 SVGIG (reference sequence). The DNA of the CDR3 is TGTGCCTGGAGGAGGGGGGCGCGAACCGGGGAGCTGTTCTTT. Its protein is CAWRRGARTGELFF.

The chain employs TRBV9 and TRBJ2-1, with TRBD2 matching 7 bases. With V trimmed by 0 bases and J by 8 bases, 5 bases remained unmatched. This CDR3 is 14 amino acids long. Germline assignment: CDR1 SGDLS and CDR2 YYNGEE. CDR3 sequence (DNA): TGTGCCAGCAGCGTAGAGAGCGGGATTGATGAGCAGTTCTTC. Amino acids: CASSVESGIDEQFF.